This T cell receptor (beta chain) stems from a study of blood T cell repertoires in COVID-19. About the research overall: From the United States, Italy and Spain came samples of acute and convalescent COVID-19. From T cells, B-cell-depleted T cells, or PBMCs came the material, which was cDNA or gDNA.

This clone was counted a single time. In the original workflow: Counts of nucleated cells, estimated from reference gene primer amplification, were obtained. Sequencing used immunoSEQ multiplex PCR; TCRdb keeps in-frame clones, though not all of them. V, J and clone size are those of that table, while D and trimming were read from the DNA. The sample has hundreds of thousands of clones, 75% to 90% seen once. The V gene lost 7 bases and the J gene lost 0 bases, with 13 bases spanning the gap. Germline CDR1 and CDR2: MGHRA and YSYEKL. The CDR3 is 15 amino acids. This chain uses TRBV4-1 with TRBJ2-1; D gene unclear. The sequenced material came from peripheral blood. The TCR comes from a woman aged 25 to 45 with active or convalescent COVID-19. The CDR3: CASKLDMSSYNEQFF. The DNA for the CDR3 is TGCGCCAGCAAACTTGACATGAGCTCCTACAATGAGCAGTTCTTC.